Shown below are 23 T cell receptor beta chains from a single sample sequenced in a study of blood T cell repertoires in COVID-19. Libraries were prepared by immunoSEQ multiplex PCR; TCRdb keeps only in-frame clonotypes and omits some of them. The top ten clones hold approximately 10% of a sample with roughly 130,000 clones, approximately 80% of them seen once. The sequenced sample was PBMCs or T cells enriched from blood (not recorded which). Receptors were obtained from a man in his fifties who had recovered from COVID-19.

The chain uses TRBV5-4 and TRBJ1-4, with D possibly matching TRBD1 (5 bases). The CDR3 is 15 amino acids. Trimming pared 7 bases from V and 3 bases from J, leaving 16 bases between. Germline V lookup: CDR1 SGHNT, CDR2 YYREEE (reference sequence). The CDR3, as DNA: TGTGCCAGCCGAGCTTGGGAGGGGCCTAATGAAAAACTGTTTTTT. Protein sequence: CASRAWEGPNEKLFF.

The chain joins TRBV28 to TRBJ1-2; 7 bases line up with TRBD1. Germline loops: CDR1 MDHEN, CDR2 SYDVKM. V shed 8 bases and J 4 bases; nucleotides not matched to a gene: 13. The CDR3 sequence is 15 residues long. CDR3 sequence (DNA): TGTGCCAGCCTACTATCAGGGGGGTTGGCCTATGGCTACACCTTC. Translation gives CASLLSGGLAYGYTF.

This clone appeared a single time. This chain uses TRBV10-3 with TRBJ2-1; 9 bases map to TRBD1. Germline assignment: CDR1 ENHRY and CDR2 SYGVKD. Trimming removed 10 bases from V and 7 bases from J; junction bases left unmatched: 8. The CDR3 sequence is 13 residues long. CDR3 region: CASRTGEGNEQFF. Here the CDR3 DNA reads TGTGCCAGCAGGACAGGGGAGGGTAATGAGCAGTTCTTC.

The V and J genes are TRBV13 and TRBJ1-1; D remains unclear. This CDR3 is 13 amino acids long. The germline V gene has CDR1 PRHDT and CDR2 FYEKMQ (reference sequence). The germline V and J ends were trimmed by 5 bases and 4 bases, with 11 bases remaining between them. CDR3 amino acids: CASSPPAATEAFF. The DNA of the CDR3 is TGTGCCAGCAGCCCCCCGGCGGCCACTGAAGCTTTCTTT.

This clone was seen only a few times. This sequence joins TRBV12-3 or TRBV12-4 and TRBJ1-5, with unresolved D. This CDR3 contains 13 residues. V was cut by 7 bases and J by 3 bases, with 10 bases left in between. For the CDR3, the DNA is TGTGCCAGCAACCTGAGATACAATCAGCCCCAGCATTTT. Protein: CASNLRYNQPQHF.

The chain carries TRBV6-5 and TRBJ2-3; TRBD2 agrees at 9 bases. With V trimmed by 11 bases and J by 1 base, 10 bases remained unmatched. In germline, CDR1 is MNHEY, CDR2 SVGAGI. The CDR3 spans 15 residues. CDR3 region: CAAKPERGGTDTQYF. CDR3 coding DNA: TGTGCCGCGAAGCCCGAGCGGGGGGGCACAGATACGCAGTATTTT.

The chain joins TRBV5-1 to TRBJ2-1; TRBD1 matches 7 bases. The CDR3 runs 14 residues. The J segment lost 7 bases and the V segment lost 0 bases, leaving 4 bases of the junction unmatched. Germline V lookup: CDR1 SGHRS, CDR2 YFSETQ. CDR3 bases: TGCGCCAGCAGCTTGGTGGCAGGGGGAAATGAGCAGTTCTTC. Its translation is CASSLVAGGNEQFF.

This chain links TRBV11-2 with TRBJ1-5, with D perhaps TRBD1 (5 bases). The CDR3 has 14 amino acids. The V gene lost 8 bases and the J gene lost 1 base, with 12 bases spanning the gap. The germline CDR1 and CDR2 sequences are SGHAT and FQNNGV. The CDR3 region is CASAGGGSNQPQHF. CDR3 nucleotide sequence: TGTGCCAGCGCGGGGGGGGGAAGCAATCAGCCCCAGCATTTT.

The chain has TRBV6-5 and TRBJ2-7, with 8 nucleotides matching TRBD2. CDR3 length: 14 amino acids. V gave up 6 bases and J gave up 8 bases; unmatched junction bases: 12. Germline assignment: CDR1 MNHEY and CDR2 SVGAGI. This CDR3 reads CASSPQGSGAKQYF. CDR3 DNA: TGTGCCAGCAGCCCCCAGGGTAGCGGGGCCAAGCAGTACTTC.

This sequence joins TRBV6-1 and TRBJ1-6, with 8 positions matching TRBD1. CDR1 MNHNS and CDR2 SASEGT come from the germline V gene. The CDR3 covers 14 residues. After removal of 3 bases from V and 10 bases from J, the junction contained 5 bases not matched to a gene. CDR3 coding DNA: TGTGCCAGCAGTGATGGACAGGGCGGCTCACCCCTCCACTTT. It is translated as CASSDGQGGSPLHF.

The V call is TRBV6-2 or TRBV6-3, the J call TRBJ2-1; TRBD2 might be the D (5 bases). CDR3 length: 12 amino acids. Trimming took off 6 bases at V and 9 bases at J, with 12 bases between the two ends. Germline loops: CDR1 MNHEY, CDR2 SVGEGT. CDR3 coding DNA: TGTGCCAGCAGCCAACGGGGTGGTGAGCAGTTCTTC. Protein: CASSQRGGEQFF.

The chain carries TRBV4-3 and TRBJ2-1; 11 nucleotides line up with TRBD1. V trimming: 5 bases; J trimming: 8 bases; junction bases outside the gene matches: 2. The CDR3 covers 13 residues. Germline CDR1 and CDR2: LGHNA and YSLEER. Written as DNA, the CDR3 is TGCGCCAGCAGCTGGACAGGGGGCCATGAGCAGTTCTTC. This translates into CASSWTGGHEQFF.

The rearrangement uses TRBV6-5 and TRBJ2-7; possible D gene TRBD1, 6 bases. Trimming took off 7 bases at V and 4 bases at J, with 17 bases between the two ends. CDR1 and CDR2 (germline): MNHEY, SVGAGI. This CDR3 is built from 14 residues. CDR3 loop: CASITGTPPYEQYF. CDR3 nucleotide sequence: TGTGCCAGCATCACCGGGACACCGCCTTACGAGCAGTACTTC.

The table lists this clone with a count of one. This chain connects TRBV7-5 to TRBJ2-7; the table's D gene call, TRBD2, was not cross checked with the DNA. TRBV7-5 is listed as a pseudogene. CDR3 length: 13 residues. Here the CDR3 DNA reads TGTGCCAGGATCCTATGGGGAGCCTACGAGCAGTACTTC. This translates into CARILWGAYEQYF.

The genes are TRBV14 and TRBJ1-5; a possible D gene is TRBD1 (5 bases). The CDR3 is 14 amino acids. The germline V gene has CDR1 SGHDN and CDR2 FVKESK. Trimming shortened V by 2 bases and J by 2 bases, and 7 bases separated the two germline ends. The CDR3 region is CASSQPGRNQPQHF. The CDR3, as DNA: TGTGCCAGCAGCCAACCAGGGCGCAATCAGCCCCAGCATTTT. The full variable domain, its missing parts supplied by reference TRBV14 and TRBJ1-5, is EAGVTQFPSHSVIEKGQTVTLRCDPISGHDNLYWYRRVMGKEIKFLLHFVKESKQDESGMPNNRFLAERTGGTYSTLKVQPAELEDSGVYFCASSQPGRNQPQHFGDGTRLSIL.

The chain carries TRBV2 and TRBJ1-5; D is uncertain. V dropped 1 base and J dropped 3 bases, with 7 bases sitting between them. The CDR3 loop spans 14 amino acids. Germline loops: CDR1 SNHLY, CDR2 FYNNEI. The CDR3 reads CASSEGAPNQPQHF. As DNA, the CDR3 is TGTGCCAGCAGTGAAGGCGCCCCCAATCAGCCCCAGCATTTT.

The chain uses TRBV19 and TRBJ2-4; TRBD2 agrees at 10 bases. The CDR3 is made up of 18 amino acids. Germline V gene sequence: CDR1 LNHDA, CDR2 SQIVND (reference sequence). V shed 3 bases, J shed 0 bases, and the junction held 8 bases outside the gene matches. This CDR3 is CASSMMLAGGLAKNIQYF. The DNA for the CDR3 is TGTGCCAGTAGTATGATGTTAGCGGGGGGATTAGCCAAAAACATTCAGTACTTC.

This rearrangement joins TRBV6-2 or TRBV6-3 to TRBJ2-7; 13 bases line up with TRBD2. The CDR3 is 15 amino acids. Germline CDR1 is MNHEY and CDR2 is SVGEGT. V lost 3 bases, J lost 7 bases, and 6 bases stayed unmatched. As DNA, the CDR3 is TGTGCCAGCAGTTATGGGGGACTAGCGGGGAGTGAGCAGTACTTC. This translates into CASSYGGLAGSEQYF.

This clone turned up a few times. The V call is TRBV5-1, the J call TRBJ2-5; D perhaps matches TRBD1 (6 bases). This CDR3 has 14 amino acids. Germline CDR1 reads SGHRS; CDR2 reads YFSETQ. Trimming cost V 3 bases and J 2 bases, with 11 bases left between them. As DNA, the CDR3 is TGCGCCAGCAGCTATGGGACAACACAAGAGACCCAGTACTTC. The encoded protein is CASSYGTTQETQYF.

The V and J genes are TRBV25-1 and TRBJ1-2; D may be TRBD1 (6 bases). Trimming left V 8 bases short and J 7 bases short, with 11 bases between. The CDR3 is made up of 11 amino acids. Germline V CDR1 and CDR2: MGHDK, SYGVNS. CDR3 DNA sequence: TGTGCCAGCGAGACAGGAGTTGGCTACACCTTC. It specifies CASETGVGYTF.

This chain joins TRBV7-2 and TRBJ2-1; D is unresolved. Trimming removed 3 bases at V and 7 bases at J, with 10 bases between. CDR1 is SGHTA, CDR2 FQGNSA, per germline. There are 13 residues in the CDR3. CDR3 bases: TGTGCCAGCAGCTTCGAGGCCCAAAATGAGCAGTTCTTC. Amino acid sequence: CASSFEAQNEQFF.

The chain employs TRBV4-3 and TRBJ2-2, with D maybe TRBD2 (6 bases). V gave up 4 bases and J gave up 4 bases, with 13 bases separating them. CDR3 length: 15 amino acids. Germline V gene sequence: CDR1 LGHNA, CDR2 YSLEER. CDR3 DNA sequence: TGCGCCAGCAGCCCGTACACGGAGGGCACCGGGGAGCTGTTTTTT. The encoded protein is CASSPYTEGTGELFF.

The chain is built from TRBV27 and TRBJ1-5; no firm D call. V lost 0 bases and J lost 6, with 18 bases in between. This CDR3 is built from 17 residues. CDR1 is MNHEY and CDR2 is SMNVEV in the germline V gene (reference sequence). Written as DNA, the CDR3 is TGTGCCAGCAGTTTATCTTCAGTGTGGAGGACGGTTCAGCCCCAGCATTTT. Its translation is CASSLSSVWRTVQPQHF.